One and the same sample provided the 27 T cell receptor beta chains below, sequenced in a study of monozygotic twins with inflammatory bowel disease. TCRdb reanalyzed the 5' RACE reads and collapses them to one entry per CDR3 protein, without DNA. The record lists approximately 140,000 distinct CDR3 sequences, of which the ten most abundant hold 2% to 3%. What was sequenced was blood. These receptors all come from a human donor with ulcerative colitis or Crohn's disease, or a healthy co-twin of an affected twin (not recorded which).

The chain joins TRBV20-1 to TRBJ2-2; absent DNA, TCRdb's TRBD2 call cannot be checked. This CDR3 comprises 14 residues. Germline CDR1 DFQATT, CDR2 SNEGSKA (reference sequence). CDR3 loop: CSATGGQDTGELFF.

The chain has TRBV20-1 and TRBJ2-3; TCRdb returns TRBD2, unconfirmable since there is no DNA. Germline V gene sequence: CDR1 DFQATT, CDR2 SNEGSKA (reference sequence). CDR3 length: 16 amino acids. The CDR3 sequence: CSAWTSGGRDTDTQYF.

This chain connects TRBV4-3 to TRBJ1-1; the D gene TCRdb calls, TRBD1, cannot be checked with no DNA. The CDR3 totals 15 residues. Germline values: CDR1 LGHNA, CDR2 YSLEER. The CDR3 spells CASSQLGPPGAEAFF.

The CDR3 loop is CASSSPGRRPGELFF. The rearrangement joins TRBV28 to TRBJ2-2; TCRdb's D gene call, TRBD1, goes unchecked for lack of DNA. Germline values: CDR1 MDHEN, CDR2 SYDVKM. CDR3 length equals 15 residues.

V usage is TRBV9 and J usage is TRBJ2-2; the D call from TCRdb, TRBD2, cannot be confirmed without DNA. The CDR3 length is 19 residues. Germline V lookup: CDR1 SGDLS, CDR2 YYNGEE. CDR3: CASSVSYWESPTNTGELFF.

V usage is TRBV29-1 and J usage is TRBJ1-2; TCRdb gives TRBD1 as the D gene, but with no DNA this cannot be confirmed. The CDR3 loop spans 12 amino acids. Germline V gene lookup returns CDR1 SQVTM and CDR2 ANQGSEA. This CDR3 is CSGTAVEDGYTF.

V is TRBV30 and J is TRBJ2-7. Germline CDR1 reads GTSNPN; CDR2 reads SVGIG (reference sequence). CDR3 length equals 17 residues. The CDR3 is CAWSHLSLLAGFYEQYF.

The chain employs TRBV29-1 and TRBJ2-5; no DNA is available, so the TRBD2 call from TCRdb remains unchecked. This CDR3 region has 14 residues. Germline V lookup: CDR1 SQVTM, CDR2 ANQGSEA. This chain's CDR3 is CSGGQQGVGETQYF.

The rearrangement links TRBV9 to TRBJ2-7. The CDR3 loop spans 13 amino acids. Germline V gene data show CDR1 as SGDLS and CDR2 as YYNGEE. The chain's CDR3 is CASSPRPEYEQYF. The variable domain in full, completed from reference TRBV9 and TRBJ2-7, reads DSGVTQTPKHLITATGQRVTLRCSPRSGDLSVYWYQQSLDQGLQFLIQYYNGEERAKGNILERFSAQQFPDLHSELNLSSLELGDSALYFCASSPRPEYEQYFGPGTRLTVT.

The J gene is TRBJ1-2, the V gene TRBV7-9; TCRdb's D call of TRBD1 is untestable without DNA. Germline CDR1 reads SEHNR; CDR2 reads FQNEAQ (reference sequence). This CDR3 has 13 amino acids. This CDR3 reads CASSLGTGYGYTF.

This chain links TRBV7-2 with TRBJ1-1; TCRdb names TRBD1, which stays unverified in the absence of DNA. Germline V gene lookup returns CDR1 SGHTA and CDR2 FQGNSA. This CDR3 comprises 16 residues. CDR3 protein: CASSLGGYGGNTEAFF.

The chain links TRBV29-1 to TRBJ2-4; as DNA is missing, the TRBD1 call by TCRdb cannot be tested. From germline, CDR1 is SQVTM and CDR2 ANQGSEA. The CDR3 sequence is 17 residues long. The chain's CDR3 is CSVGNVRGLGAKNIQYF.

J is TRBJ2-7 and V is TRBV7-2; TCRdb proposes TRBD1, but this gene call is untestable without DNA. The V gene's germline CDR1 is SGHTA and CDR2 FQGNSA. CDR3 length: 16 amino acids. The CDR3 sequence: CASSLGRQAFTYEQYF.

V gene TRBV10-3 combines with J gene TRBJ1-1; TCRdb returns TRBD1, unconfirmable since there is no DNA. The CDR3 is made up of 15 amino acids. Germline V gene lookup returns CDR1 ENHRY and CDR2 SYGVKD. This CDR3 reads CAISESGQGNTEAFF.

The chain joins TRBV11-2 to TRBJ2-5; TCRdb's assignment of TRBD2 cannot be checked, as there is no DNA. The germline gives CDR1 SGHAT, CDR2 FQNNGV. The CDR3 length is 15 residues. This chain's CDR3 is CASSRTGGGPETQYF.

The chain uses TRBV7-2 and TRBJ2-7; TCRdb designates TRBD1, a call that cannot be tested without DNA. The CDR3 has 12 residues. CDR1 SGHTA and CDR2 FQGNSA come from the germline V gene. The CDR3 here is CASSSRTGEQYF.

The rearrangement joins TRBV20-1 to TRBJ2-1; the D gene TCRdb calls, TRBD1, cannot be checked with no DNA. The germline gives CDR1 DFQATT, CDR2 SNEGSKA (reference sequence). The length of the CDR3 is 15 residues. CDR3 sequence reads: CSAVYGGSYYNEQFF.

This chain connects TRBV4-3 to TRBJ2-7; TCRdb's D gene call, TRBD1, goes unchecked for lack of DNA. Germline values: CDR1 LGHNA, CDR2 YSLEER. The CDR3 consists of 15 residues. CDR3 sequence reads: CASSQATESSYEQYF.

V is TRBV29-1 and J is TRBJ2-4; TCRdb lists TRBD1, though no DNA is available to test this call. The V gene's germline CDR1 is SQVTM and CDR2 ANQGSEA. The CDR3 contains 12 residues. This CDR3 is CSVATTGNIQYF. The whole variable domain, filled in from reference TRBV29-1 and TRBJ2-4, reads SAVISQKPSRDICQRGTSLTIQCQVDSQVTMMFWYRQQPGQSLTLIATANQGSEATYESGFVIDKFPISRPNLTFSTLTVSNMSPEDSSIYLCSVATTGNIQYFGAGTRLSVL.

This rearrangement joins TRBV3-1 to TRBJ1-6; the TCRdb call, TRBD1, lacks DNA for checking. CDR3 length equals 15 residues. CDR1 LGHDT and CDR2 YNNKEL come from the germline V gene (reference sequence). This chain's CDR3 is CASSPTGQGGSPLHF.

The chain combines TRBV10-3 with TRBJ2-6. The CDR3 is made up of 16 amino acids. Per the germline V gene, CDR1 is ENHRY and CDR2 is SYGVKD. The CDR3 loop is CAIREGPSSGANVLTF.

V usage is TRBV18 and J usage is TRBJ1-2; TCRdb's assignment of TRBD1 cannot be checked, as there is no DNA. This CDR3 is 14 amino acids long. Germline V lookup: CDR1 KGHSH, CDR2 LQKENI. The CDR3 region is CASSLEGADYGYTF.

The chain links TRBV19 to TRBJ1-1; TCRdb's D gene call, TRBD1, goes unchecked for lack of DNA. The CDR3 length is 15 residues. Germline CDR1 reads LNHDA; CDR2 reads SQIVND (reference sequence). The chain's CDR3 is CASIPSGRGGTEAFF.

The chain employs TRBV7-9 and TRBJ1-2. Per germline, CDR1 SEHNR and CDR2 FQNEAQ (reference sequence). CDR3 length equals 14 residues. The CDR3 sequence is CASSLGAIPYGYTF.

The V gene is TRBV9, the J gene TRBJ2-1; there is no DNA to check the TCRdb D call of TRBD1. CDR1 is SGDLS and CDR2 is YYNGEE in the germline V gene. The CDR3 spans 17 residues. CDR3 region: CASSVEEDSRPNNEQFF.

This chain connects TRBV5-1 to TRBJ2-7; TCRdb reports TRBD1, a call that lacks DNA to check it against. The CDR3 runs to 16 residues. Germline assignment: CDR1 SGHRS and CDR2 YFSETQ. The CDR3 sequence: CASRRYPDRGVDEQYF. Together with reference TRBV5-1 and TRBJ2-7, the CDR3 gives the full variable domain: KAGVTQTPRYLIKTRGQQVTLSCSPISGHRSVSWYQQTPGQGLQFLFEYFSETQRNKGNFPGRFSGRQFSNSRSEMNVSTLELGDSALYLCASRRYPDRGVDEQYFGPGTRLTVT.

The chain couples TRBV20-1 to TRBJ2-7; TCRdb proposes TRBD1, but this gene call is untestable without DNA. The CDR3 contains 14 residues. Germline loops: CDR1 DFQATT, CDR2 SNEGSKA (reference sequence). CDR3 region: CSATTGVRPYEQYF.